These 4 T cell receptor beta chains came from one sample sequenced in a study of cytomegalovirus exposure and HLA in healthy donors. Use of 60 Vbeta and 13 Jbeta primers characterized the PCR. This table comes from immunoSEQ multiplex PCR, and its TCRdb copy is limited to in-frame clones, with some not included. The table has some 120,000 clones, approximately 78% seen once. What was sequenced was PBMCs. Every receptor here comes from a man aged 35 to 55 in good health and CMV-seronegative.

The chain links TRBV14 to TRBJ2-7; D call uncertain. This CDR3 comprises 13 residues. Germline CDR1 and CDR2: SGHDN and FVKESK. With 1 base removed from V and 8 bases from J, the gap between germline ends came to 12 bases. The CDR3 coding sequence is TGTGCCAGCAGCCAAGGTTGGGCCGTCAAGCAGTACTTC. Its translation is CASSQGWAVKQYF.

V and J are TRBV14 and TRBJ1-2; maybe TRBD1 (5 bases). The germline V gene encodes CDR1 SGHDN and CDR2 FVKESK. Trimming took off 7 bases at V and 11 bases at J, with 20 bases between the two ends. This CDR3 has 13 residues. CDR3 region: CASTGGQGTLYTF. CDR3 bases: TGTGCCAGCACCGGAGGGCAGGGCACACTTTACACCTTC.

J is TRBJ2-5 and V is TRBV29-1, with D perhaps matching TRBD2 (5 bases). The V gene's germline CDR1 is SQVTM and CDR2 ANQGSEA. The CDR3 extends over 13 amino acids. Trimming shortened V by 0 bases and J by 11 bases, and 16 bases separated the two germline ends. The CDR3 DNA sequence: TGCAGCGTTGAAGACGGAAGGACTTGGGAGCAGTACTTC. Translated, it gives CSVEDGRTWEQYF.

The chain couples TRBV7-9 to TRBJ1-1, with 10 nucleotides matching TRBD1. CDR1 and CDR2 from the germline V gene are SEHNR and FQNEAQ (reference sequence). Losses at the gene ends were 5 bases for V and 6 bases for J; bases not matched to a gene: 9. This CDR3 comprises 15 residues. The CDR3 sequence: CASSPRDRGVAEAFF. CDR3 nucleotides: TGTGCCAGCAGCCCTCGGGACAGGGGCGTCGCTGAAGCTTTCTTT. The full variable domain, completed using reference TRBV7-9 and TRBJ1-1, is DTGVSQNPRHKITKRGQNVTFRCDPISEHNRLYWYRQTLGQGPEFLTYFQNEAQLEKSRLLSDRFSAERPKGSFSTLEIQRTEQGDSAMYLCASSPRDRGVAEAFFGQGTRLTVV.